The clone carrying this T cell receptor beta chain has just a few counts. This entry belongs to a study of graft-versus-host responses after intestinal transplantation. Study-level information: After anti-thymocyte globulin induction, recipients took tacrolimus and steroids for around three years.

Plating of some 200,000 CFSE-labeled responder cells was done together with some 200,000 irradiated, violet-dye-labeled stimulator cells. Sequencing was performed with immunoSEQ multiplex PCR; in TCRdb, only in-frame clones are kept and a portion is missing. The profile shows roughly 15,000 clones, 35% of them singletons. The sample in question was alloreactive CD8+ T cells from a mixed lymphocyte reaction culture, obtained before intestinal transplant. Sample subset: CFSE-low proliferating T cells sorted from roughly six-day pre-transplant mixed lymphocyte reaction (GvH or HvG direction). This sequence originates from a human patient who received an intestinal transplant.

The CDR3 is CASSYSLQYNEQFF. In nucleotides, the CDR3 is TGTGCCAGCAGTTACAGCCTGCAGTACAATGAGCAGTTCTTC. This chain links TRBV6-5 with TRBJ2-1, with D hard to call. The ends were cut back, 2 bases at V and 4 bases at J, with 9 bases in the middle. The CDR3 extends over 14 amino acids. Germline V gene sequence: CDR1 MNHEY, CDR2 SVGAGI.